The 8 T cell receptor beta chains below were found in one sample sequenced in a study of tissue T cells after allogeneic stem cell transplantation. Method: immunoSEQ multiplex PCR; TCRdb's copy keeps in-frame clones and lacks some. Among about 11,000 clones, less than 45% were seen once, and the ten largest hold about 1.9%. Sample time point: mouse harvest day 7 after allogeneic transplant. Mouse grafts combined 10^7 T-cell-depleted bone marrow cells with 10^6 splenic CD5+ T cells. Sequences were obtained from skin. Every receptor here comes from a female BALB/c mouse given C57BL/6 T cells with graft-versus-host disease after an allogeneic hematopoietic cell transplant.

With respect to this clone: Gene names and germline refer to mouse. The covered CDR3 bases are TGTGCTAGCAGCCTAAACACAGAAGTCTTC. It yields the protein CASSLNTEVF. In full, the CDR3 is CASSLNTEVFF. The chain has TRBV21 and TRBJ1-1; D call uncertain. Read sequence stops 1 residue before the CDR3 end, and the germline J gene provides the missing end. TRBV21 is an ORF; its function is uncertain. This CDR3 has 11 residues. V lost 6 bases, J lost 1 base, and 3 bases lay in between.

About this clone itself: Any gene name here is a mouse gene name. Sequencing ends 1 residue short of the CDR3 end; the germline J gene provides the rest. The chain carries TRBV15 and TRBJ2-5; D is ambiguous. CDR3 length: 12 residues. From germline, CDR1 is SGHND and CDR2 FRSKSL. Between the trimmed V and J ends, which lost 3 bases and 5 bases, there was a span of 6 bases. CDR3: CASSLDGDTQYF. Partial CDR3 DNA: TGTGCCAGCAGTTTGGACGGAGACACCCAGTAC.

This clone turned up a few times. Any gene name here is a mouse gene name. Read data end 1 residue before the CDR3 end; the end is taken from the germline J gene. The V and J genes are TRBV26 and TRBJ2-1; D is undetermined. Per the germline V gene, CDR1 is KGHPV and CDR2 is FQNQEV (reference sequence). The V end lost 2 bases, the J end lost 6 bases, and 8 bases lay between the germline ends. This CDR3 region has 13 residues. This CDR3 reads CASSLGSRAEQFF. CDR3 DNA, as far as it was read: TGTGCCAGCAGTCTGGGGTCTCGTGCTGAGCAGTTC. The variable domain in full, with the rest retrieved from reference TRBV26 and TRBJ2-1, is NSKVIQTPRYLVKGQGQKAKMRCIPEKGHPVVFWYQQNKNNEFKFLINFQNQEVLQQIDMTEKRFSAECPSNSPCSLEIQSSEAGDSALYLCASSLGSRAEQFFGPGTRLTVL.

This clone was recorded a few times. Gene and germline names: mouse. With the read ending 1 residue before the CDR3 end, the germline J gene is used to fill in that end. This chain joins TRBV3 and TRBJ1-6, with D unresolved. TRBJ1-6 is an ORF, with its function uncertain. CDR3 length: 13 residues. Germline CDR1 and CDR2: SNHLY and FYNGKV (reference sequence). Trimming left V 1 base short and J 7 bases short, with 5 bases between. The CDR3 reads CASSLEDNSPLYF. CDR3 DNA, as far as it was read: TGTGCCAGCAGCTTAGAGGACAATTCGCCCCTCTAC.

Turning to this clone: All gene names here are mouse names. The DNA ends 1 residue before the CDR3 does, and the rest of the CDR3 is filled in from the germline J gene. The gene calls are TRBV12-2 and TRBJ2-3; unclear D gene. Trimming cost V 0 bases and J 2 bases, with 11 bases left between them. Germline V gives CDR1 SGHLS, CDR2 HYDKME. This CDR3 spans 15 amino acids. Partial CDR3 DNA: TGTGCCAGCTCTCTCGGCCAGTCTGTTGCAGAAACGCTGTAT. Translated: CASSLGQSVAETLY. The whole CDR3 reads CASSLGQSVAETLYF.

On this clone: These gene names are mouse names. The read terminates 1 residue ahead of where the CDR3 ends, so the germline J gene completes it. J is TRBJ2-2 and V is TRBV3; TRBD1 aligns across 7 bases. The trim removed 5 bases at V and 2 bases at J, leaving 2 bases unmatched. The CDR3 totals 14 residues. Germline lookup yields CDR1 SNHLY and CDR2 FYNGKV (reference sequence). CDR3 region: CASSVQGNTGQLYF. The sequenced part of the CDR3 DNA is TGTGCCAGCAGCGTACAGGGGAACACCGGGCAGCTCTAC.

As regards this clone: Any gene name here is a mouse gene name. The read stops 1 residue short of the end of the CDR3; the missing end is completed from the germline J gene. The chain carries TRBV26 and TRBJ2-7; TRBD1 might be the D (6 bases). Looked up from germline, CDR1 is KGHPV and CDR2 is FQNQEV (reference sequence). This CDR3 is 13 amino acids long. V lost 1 base and J 2 bases, leaving 6 bases between the germline ends. The chain's CDR3 is CASSLYRAYEQYF. The sequenced part of the CDR3 DNA is TGTGCCAGCAGTCTGTACAGGGCCTATGAACAGTAC.

On this clone itself: Gene names and germline match the mouse. The read gets to within 1 residue of the CDR3 end, and the germline J gene fills in the rest. The chain joins TRBV5 to TRBJ2-1, with TRBD2 matching 7 bases. Germline CDR1 and CDR2: LGHNA and YNLKQL (reference sequence). The CDR3 runs to 15 residues. Trimming removed 1 base from V and 6 bases from J; junction bases left unmatched: 6. The sequenced CDR3 bases are TGTGCCAGCAGCCAAGGGGGGGGGAGTTGTGCTGAGCAGTTC. The encoded protein is CASSQGGGSCAEQF. The whole CDR3 sequence reads CASSQGGGSCAEQFF.